This T cell receptor beta chain was sequenced for a study of T-cell memory formation after mild COVID-19. Study-level findings and limits: That cross-reactive memory joined was suggested by some responding clones appearing in pre-infection memory. Contracting clones, day 15 to 85, had balanced CD4/CD8, and later expanders favored CD4+.

In its sample, this clonotype was seen many times. Its antigen is undetermined. This CDR3 is built from 11 residues. Looked up from germline, CDR1 is SQVTM and CDR2 is ANQGSEA. V was shortened by 4 bases and J by 8 bases, with 11 bases between the two germline ends. Barcoded TCR alpha and TCR beta cDNA libraries with UMIs came from 5'RACE using constant-segment primers. TCRdb fed the 5' RACE reads into MiXCR, producing one record per CDR3 protein. The sample contains under 650,000 distinct CDR3 sequences, roughly 17% of which appear only once. The sequenced sample was PBMCs or a T cell subset sorted from them (not recorded which). This rearrangement joins TRBV29-1 to TRBJ1-1, with D possibly being TRBD1 (5 bases). The TCR originated in an adult woman who had mild COVID-19 (a few samples of this study predate the infection). Cell type and time point are not known. CDR3 DNA: TGCAGCGTTGTTTGGGGGATCGAAGCTTTCTTT. It specifies CSVVWGIEAFF.